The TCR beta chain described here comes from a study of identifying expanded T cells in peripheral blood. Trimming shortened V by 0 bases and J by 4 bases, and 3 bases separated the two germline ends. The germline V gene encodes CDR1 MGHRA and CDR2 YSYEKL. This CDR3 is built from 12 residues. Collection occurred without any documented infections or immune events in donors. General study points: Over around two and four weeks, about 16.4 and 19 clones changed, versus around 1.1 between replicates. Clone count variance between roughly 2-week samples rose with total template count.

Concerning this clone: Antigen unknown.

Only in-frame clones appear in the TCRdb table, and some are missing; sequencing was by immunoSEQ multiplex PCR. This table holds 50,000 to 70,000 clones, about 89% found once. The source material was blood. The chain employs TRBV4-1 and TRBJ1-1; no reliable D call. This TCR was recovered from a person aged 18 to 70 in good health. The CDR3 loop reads CASSQDSTEAFF. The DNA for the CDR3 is TGCGCCAGCAGCCAAGATTCCACTGAAGCTTTCTTT.